Presented here are 29 T cell receptor beta chains from one specimen sequenced in a study of OX40 agonist ivuxolimab in advanced cancers. Here immunoSEQ multiplex PCR was the method, and the copy in TCRdb shows in-frame clones only, minus some. The sample includes about 100,000 clones, approximately 84% of them seen just once. The specimen comprised CD4+ or CD8+ T cells sorted from blood, sampled in a trial of the OX40 agonist ivuxolimab. The receptors shown here come from an adult with an advanced solid tumor such as melanoma, head and neck, liver or kidney cancer.

The CDR3 spells CASGGKNTEAFF. CDR3 bases: TGTGCCAGCGGAGGGAAGAACACTGAAGCTTTCTTT. The V gene is TRBV7-2, the J gene TRBJ1-1; D is uncertain. Trimming took 8 bases from V and 1 from J, leaving 8 bases between them. This CDR3 spans 12 amino acids. The germline CDR1 and CDR2 sequences are SGHTA and FQGNSA.

Only one count was recorded for this clone. The chain has TRBV5-1 and TRBJ1-1; a possible D gene is TRBD1 (5 bases). Trimming cost V 0 bases and J 6 bases, with 12 bases left between them. CDR1 is SGHRS, CDR2 YFSETQ, per germline. The CDR3 runs to 14 residues. The CDR3 sequence is CASSLVFRGAEAFF. CDR3 bases: TGCGCCAGCAGCTTGGTGTTTCGGGGGGCTGAAGCTTTCTTT.

The CDR3 reads CAISEGQGTGYGYTF. The CDR3 region has the DNA TGTGCCATCAGTGAGGGACAGGGGACTGGCTATGGCTACACCTTC. This chain links TRBV10-3 with TRBJ1-2, with 9 bases lining up with TRBD1. CDR1 and CDR2 (germline): ENHRY, SYGVKD. V was pared by 2 bases and J by 4 bases, with 5 bases of the junction left unmatched. The CDR3 runs to 15 residues.

The rearrangement uses TRBV5-4 and TRBJ2-7; D is undetermined. Looked up from germline, CDR1 is SGHNT and CDR2 is YYREEE (reference sequence). The CDR3 is 13 residues long. V lost 2 bases and J lost 0, with 6 bases in between. CDR3 amino acids: CASSFWGSYEQYF. Written as DNA, the CDR3 is TGTGCCAGCAGCTTCTGGGGCTCCTACGAGCAGTACTTC.

The table lists this clone with a few counts. V and J are TRBV28 and TRBJ2-2; D perhaps matches TRBD2 (5 bases). The CDR3 loop spans 14 amino acids. V lost 6 bases and J 6 bases, leaving 14 bases between the germline ends. CDR1 MDHEN and CDR2 SYDVKM come from the germline V gene. The CDR3 bases are TGTGCCAGCAGCACCCCGGTTAGCGCCGGGGAGCTGTTTTTT. It translates to CASSTPVSAGELFF. Complete variable domain (other parts from reference TRBV28 and TRBJ2-2): DVKVTQSSRYLVKRTGEKVFLECVQDMDHENMFWYRQDPGLGLRLIYFSYDVKMKEKGDIPEGYSVSREKKERFSLILESASTNQTSMYLCASSTPVSAGELFFGEGSRLTVL.

In this sample, this clone turned up once. This rearrangement joins TRBV19 to TRBJ1-2; D not certain. Deletions cut 3 bases from V and 4 bases from J, with 15 bases between. The CDR3 has 15 amino acids. Germline V gene sequence: CDR1 LNHDA, CDR2 SQIVND (reference sequence). CDR3 residues: CASSIDPEEPYGYTF. CDR3 bases: TGTGCCAGTAGTATCGACCCGGAGGAACCCTATGGCTACACCTTC.

This chain joins TRBV7-2 and TRBJ2-3; TRBD2 aligns across 15 bases. Trimming took 4 bases from V and 4 from J; bases not matched to a gene: 3. The CDR3 length is 16 residues. Per the germline V gene, CDR1 is SGHTA and CDR2 is FQGNSA. CDR3 protein: CASSWTSGGAADTQYF. For the CDR3, the DNA is TGTGCCAGCAGCTGGACTAGCGGGGGGGCCGCAGATACGCAGTATTTT.

The chain couples TRBV19 to TRBJ2-7; 7 nucleotides match TRBD1. V lost 0 bases to trimming and J lost 4 bases; unmatched junction nucleotides: 6. From germline, CDR1 is LNHDA and CDR2 SQIVND (reference sequence). The CDR3 has 15 amino acids. In DNA form, the CDR3 reads TGTGCCAGTAGTATAGACGGGACAGTTGTGTACGAGCAGTACTTC. This translates into CASSIDGTVVYEQYF.

The chain joins TRBV19 to TRBJ1-1, with D unclear. The CDR3 length is 12 residues. Deletions cut 4 bases from V and 7 bases from J, with 10 bases between. The germline gives CDR1 LNHDA, CDR2 SQIVND (reference sequence). CDR3 sequence (DNA): TGTGCCAGTAGTACTGACAAGTTTGAAGCTTTCTTT. This sequence encodes CASSTDKFEAFF.

The rearrangement links TRBV19 to TRBJ2-2; D is undetermined. V gave up 1 base and J gave up 3 bases, with 15 bases separating them. CDR1 and CDR2 from the germline V gene are LNHDA and SQIVND (reference sequence). The CDR3 sequence is 17 residues long. The CDR3 bases are TGTGCCAGTAGTATAGGAAAGGGCGCAGGTTACACCGGGGAGCTGTTTTTT. This codes for CASSIGKGAGYTGELFF.

The chain joins TRBV9 to TRBJ1-4; D is possibly TRBD1 (6 bases). The length of the CDR3 is 15 residues. Germline V CDR1 and CDR2: SGDLS, YYNGEE. The germline V and J ends were trimmed by 2 bases and 5 bases, with 13 bases remaining between them. The CDR3: CASSVAGDKNEKLFF. In DNA, the CDR3 is TGTGCCAGCAGCGTGGCCGGGGACAAGAATGAAAAACTGTTTTTT.

CDR3 amino acids: CASSTDTFLYEQYF. CDR3 DNA: TGTGCCAGCAGCACGGACACGTTCCTATACGAGCAGTACTTC. The chain recombines TRBV5-4 with TRBJ2-7; TRBD1 is a possible D gene (5 bases). The CDR3 has 14 residues. Looked up from germline, CDR1 is SGHNT and CDR2 is YYREEE (reference sequence). With 4 bases removed from V and 4 bases from J, the gap between germline ends came to 15 bases.

The rearrangement links TRBV19 to TRBJ1-4; D possibly corresponds to TRBD1 (5 bases). The CDR3 consists of 18 residues. V shed 5 bases and J shed 3 bases, with 22 bases lying between them. Per germline, CDR1 LNHDA and CDR2 SQIVND (reference sequence). CDR3 sequence: CASSPPSYIGESNEKLFF. CDR3 sequence (DNA): TGTGCCAGTAGTCCACCCTCCTATATAGGGGAATCTAATGAAAAACTGTTTTTT.

The chain links TRBV28 to TRBJ1-2; D gene ambiguous. Germline lookup yields CDR1 MDHEN and CDR2 SYDVKM. Trimming shortened V by 6 bases and J by 6 bases, and 8 bases separated the two germline ends. The CDR3 runs to 11 residues. The CDR3 sequence is CASRPADGYTF. Written as DNA, the CDR3 is TGTGCCAGCAGGCCCGCAGATGGCTACACCTTC.

This clone was counted once. This chain's CDR3 is CATSRVPTADTQYF. The CDR3 bases are TGTGCCACCAGCAGAGTTCCGACGGCTGATACGCAGTATTTT. This sequence joins TRBV15 and TRBJ2-3, with D hard to call. Looked up from germline, CDR1 is LNHNV and CDR2 is YYDKDF (reference sequence). The CDR3 runs 14 residues. Trimming cost V 1 base and J 6 bases, with 11 bases left between them.

This clone was detected only once. The chain is built from TRBV18 and TRBJ1-1; D not resolved. The germline V gene has CDR1 KGHSH and CDR2 LQKENI. This CDR3 is 16 amino acids long. Trimming cost V 5 bases and J 0 bases, with 16 bases left between them. This CDR3 reads CASSTSDGRMNTEAFF. CDR3 DNA: TGTGCCAGCTCAACCAGTGACGGGCGCATGAACACTGAAGCTTTCTTT.

The chain carries TRBV5-6 and TRBJ1-2; possibly TRBD1 for D (6 bases). Per germline, CDR1 SGHDT and CDR2 YYEEEE. CDR3 length equals 12 residues. V gave up 2 bases and J gave up 5 bases, with 7 bases separating them. The CDR3 DNA sequence: TGTGCCAGCAGCTTAGGGGGATATGGCTACACCTTC. Its protein product is CASSLGGYGYTF.

In its sample, this clone was seen once. The rearrangement links TRBV21-1 to TRBJ1-1; no DNA check was done on the table's D call, TRBD1. TRBV21-1 is a documented pseudogene. This CDR3 comprises 17 residues. The CDR3 sequence is CASSKGGDRPLNTEAFF. The CDR3 nucleotides are TGTGCCAGCAGCAAAGGGGGGGACAGACCCTTGAACACTGAAGCTTTCTTT.

The chain employs TRBV15 and TRBJ2-1; 10 positions agree with TRBD2. The CDR3 extends over 19 amino acids. With V trimmed by 2 bases and J by 2 bases, 12 bases remained unmatched. In germline, CDR1 is LNHNV, CDR2 YYDKDF (reference sequence). The CDR3: CATSRPRELAGTTYNEQFF. In DNA form, the CDR3 reads TGTGCCACCAGCAGACCCCGGGAACTAGCGGGAACCACCTACAATGAGCAGTTCTTC. Complete variable domain (other parts from reference TRBV15 and TRBJ2-1): DAMVIQNPRYQVTQFGKPVTLSCSQTLNHNVMYWYQQKSSQAPKLLFHYYDKDFNNEADTPDNFQSRRPNTSFCFLDIRSPGLGDTAMYLCATSRPRELAGTTYNEQFFGPGTRLTVL.

This clone was seen a few times. The CDR3 DNA is TGCGCCAGCAGCTTGATGGGGGACGAGCAGTACTTC. It codes for CASSLMGDEQYF. The J gene is TRBJ2-7, the V gene TRBV5-1; D assignment may be TRBD1 or TRBD2 (5 bases each). Trimming removed 1 base at V and 5 bases at J, with 7 bases between. Germline loops: CDR1 SGHRS, CDR2 YFSETQ. CDR3 length: 12 amino acids.

This clone was found once. The chain employs TRBV4-1 and TRBJ2-5; no reliable D call. This CDR3 contains 12 residues. CDR1 MGHRA and CDR2 YSYEKL come from the germline V gene. Trimming left V 3 bases short and J 7 bases short, with 9 bases between. CDR3 region: CASSQTIGTQYF. CDR3 nucleotide sequence: TGCGCCAGCAGCCAGACCATAGGGACCCAGTACTTC.

The V gene is TRBV9, the J gene TRBJ1-3; 11 bases map to TRBD1. In germline, CDR1 is SGDLS, CDR2 YYNGEE. There are 17 residues in the CDR3. Losses at the gene ends were 5 bases for V and 2 bases for J; bases not matched to a gene: 9. CDR3: CASSPLPGQGAGNTIYF. CDR3 coding DNA: TGTGCCAGCAGTCCTCTTCCGGGACAGGGGGCTGGAAACACCATATATTTT. Variable domain in full (rest from reference TRBV9 and TRBJ1-3): DSGVTQTPKHLITATGQRVTLRCSPRSGDLSVYWYQQSLDQGLQFLIQYYNGEERAKGNILERFSAQQFPDLHSELNLSSLELGDSALYFCASSPLPGQGAGNTIYFGEGSWLTVV.

The rearrangement uses TRBV5-6 and TRBJ1-5; D ambiguous. With 4 bases removed from V and 0 bases from J, the gap between germline ends came to 11 bases. Germline CDR1 and CDR2: SGHDT and YYEEEE. The CDR3 totals 15 residues. The CDR3 region is CASSVRAPSNQPQHF. Here the CDR3 DNA reads TGTGCCAGCAGCGTCCGGGCTCCTAGCAATCAGCCCCAGCATTTT.

V usage is TRBV6-5 and J usage is TRBJ1-1, with a weak D call TRBD1 (6 bases). This CDR3 spans 14 amino acids. V was shortened by 0 bases and J by 1 base, with 6 bases between the two germline ends. The germline gives CDR1 MNHEY, CDR2 SVGAGI. The CDR3 sequence: CASSYSTGNTEAFF. CDR3 sequence (DNA): TGTGCCAGCAGTTACTCGACAGGGAACACTGAAGCTTTCTTT.

This rearrangement joins TRBV27 to TRBJ1-1; TRBD1 matches at 9 bases. CDR3 length: 15 residues. Germline V gene data show CDR1 as MNHEY and CDR2 as SMNVEV (reference sequence). Trimming took 4 bases from V and 0 from J; bases not matched to a gene: 3. CDR3 amino acids: CASSSGQGMNTEAFF. The CDR3 nucleotides read TGTGCCAGCAGTTCCGGACAGGGGATGAACACTGAAGCTTTCTTT.

V gene TRBV5-5 combines with J gene TRBJ1-6, with 7 bases matching TRBD1. The CDR3 covers 18 residues. V lost 2 bases to trimming and J lost 0 bases; unmatched junction nucleotides: 8. The germline CDR1 and CDR2 sequences are SGHKS and YYEKEE (reference sequence). The DNA of the CDR3 is TGTGCCAGCAGCTTCAGCAACAGGGGAGCCTCCTATAATTCACCCCTCCACTTT. Amino acid sequence: CASSFSNRGASYNSPLHF.

The chain couples TRBV27 to TRBJ1-1; a possible D gene is TRBD1 (5 bases). The germline CDR1 and CDR2 sequences are MNHEY and SMNVEV (reference sequence). V was clipped by 2 bases and J by 4 bases, with 11 bases between them. This CDR3 spans 14 amino acids. CDR3: CASSLMGQGTEAFF. The CDR3, as DNA: TGTGCCAGCAGTTTAATGGGTCAGGGCACTGAAGCTTTCTTT.

The J gene is TRBJ2-7, the V gene TRBV6-5; TRBD1 agrees at 7 bases. CDR1 MNHEY and CDR2 SVGAGI come from the germline V gene. J was trimmed by 4 bases and V by 6 bases; bases with no gene match: 6. This CDR3 region has 13 residues. The DNA of the CDR3 is TGTGCCAGCAGGGTGGACAGGTGGTACGAGCAGTACTTC. Its protein product is CASRVDRWYEQYF.

This chain's CDR3 is CASSPTTGPEQYF. Written as DNA, the CDR3 is TGTGCCAGCAGCCCAACCACAGGACCCGAGCAGTACTTC. The gene calls are TRBV5-6 and TRBJ2-7, with D perhaps TRBD1 (5 bases). CDR1 and CDR2 from the germline V gene are SGHDT and YYEEEE. V lost 4 bases, J lost 6 bases, and 14 bases lay in between. CDR3 size: 13 residues.